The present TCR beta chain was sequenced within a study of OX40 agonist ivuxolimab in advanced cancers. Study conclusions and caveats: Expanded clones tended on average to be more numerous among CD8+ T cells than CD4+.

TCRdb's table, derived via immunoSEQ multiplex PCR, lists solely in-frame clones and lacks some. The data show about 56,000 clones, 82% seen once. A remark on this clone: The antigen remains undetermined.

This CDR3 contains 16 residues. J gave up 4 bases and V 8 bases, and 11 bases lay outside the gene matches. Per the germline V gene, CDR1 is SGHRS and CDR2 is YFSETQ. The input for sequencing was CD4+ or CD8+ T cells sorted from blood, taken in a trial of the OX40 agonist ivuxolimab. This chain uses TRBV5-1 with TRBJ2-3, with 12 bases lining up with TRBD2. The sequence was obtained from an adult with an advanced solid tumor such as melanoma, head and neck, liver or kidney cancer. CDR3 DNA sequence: TGCGCCAGTCTCCCTAGCGGGAGGGCCGGGGCAGATACGCAGTATTTT. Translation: CASLPSGRAGADTQYF.